The table lists the clone carrying this T cell receptor (beta chain) with a few counts. The data were obtained in a study of OX40 agonist ivuxolimab in advanced cancers. Trimming took 2 bases from V and 2 from J; bases not matched to a gene: 7. The CDR3 has 17 amino acids. Germline loops: CDR1 KGHSH, CDR2 LQKENI. TCRdb's copy holds only in-frame clones and misses some; the assay was immunoSEQ multiplex PCR. Of approximately 79,000 clones in the sample, about 86% were seen once. Sample: CD4+ or CD8+ T cells sorted from blood, taken in a trial of the OX40 agonist ivuxolimab. The receptor comes from an adult with an advanced solid tumor such as melanoma, head and neck, liver or kidney cancer. The gene calls are TRBV18 and TRBJ1-5; TRBD1 agrees at 9 bases. CDR3 nucleotides: TGTGCCAGCTCACCATACAGGGGGCGAGAGGGCAATCAGCCCCAGCATTTT. It encodes CASSPYRGREGNQPQHF.